Sequencing of this T cell receptor beta chain was carried out in a study of T-cell reconstitution after alpha-beta-depleted transplantation in children. This clonotype was observed at least ten times. With 0 bases removed from V and 6 bases from J, the gap between germline ends came to 14 bases. Germline lookup yields CDR1 MGHRA and CDR2 YSYEKL. CDR3 length: 16 residues. Preparation of the TCRbeta library used unique molecular identifiers. A single record per CDR3 protein comes from TCRdb applying MiXCR to the PCR reads. The sample includes roughly 350,000 distinct CDR3 sequences, approximately 10% of them seen just once.

The chain employs TRBV4-1 and TRBJ2-2, with D unresolved. The source was PBMCs from the stem cell graft donor, collected from the stem cell graft. This TCR was sampled from a human donor who donated a stem cell graft to a child with acute lymphoblastic leukemia. The CDR3 DNA follows: TGCGCCAGCAGCCAAGAACCCAGCAGCCGGGCCGGGGAGCTGTTTTTT. Its translation: CASSQEPSSRAGELFF.